This TCR beta chain was retrieved from a study of OX40 agonist ivuxolimab in advanced cancers. For the study at large: Three patients, one with hepatocellular carcinoma and two with cutaneous melanoma, responded partially.

The table came from immunoSEQ multiplex PCR; TCRdb's copy has only in-frame clones and leaves some out. The sample shows around 40,000 clones, 82% of them seen only once. The V gene lost 3 bases and the J gene lost 4 bases, with 7 bases spanning the gap. In germline, CDR1 is SEHNR, CDR2 FQNEAQ (reference sequence). The CDR3 is 13 amino acids. The gene calls are TRBV7-9 and TRBJ1-5; D ambiguous. Here the sequenced sample was CD4+ or CD8+ T cells sorted from blood, taken in a trial of the OX40 agonist ivuxolimab. This TCR came from an adult with an advanced solid tumor such as melanoma, head and neck, liver or kidney cancer. CDR3 coding DNA: TGTGCCAGCAGCTTGGGCGAAAATCAGCCCCAGCATTTT. This encodes CASSLGENQPQHF.